This is a list of T cell receptor beta chains from one sample in a study of identical twins. One entry per CDR3 protein, called by TCRdb with MiXCR from the 5' RACE reads. The sample shows 1.5 million to 2 million distinct CDR3 sequences, under 35% of them seen only once. The sample consisted of cord blood. The receptors stem from a newborn girl in good health. Each CDR3 is given with its conserved first and last residue. D genes are given only for firm matches. The size entry is marked missing in some rows and otherwise reads once, few, many or a size class.

V gene	clone size	D gene	J gene	CDR3 protein	CDR3 DNA
TRBV20-1	NA	TRBD2	TRBJ2-3	CSALLAYTQYF	TGCAGTGCCCTACTAGCGTATACGCAGTATTTT
TRBV5-4	NA	NA	TRBJ1-1	CASSLLAGLTEAFF	TGTGCCAGCAGCTTGTTGGCAGGTTTGACTGAAGCTTTCTTT
TRBV28	NA	NA	TRBJ1-4	CASSPPGGLGSEKLFF	TGTGCCAGCAGTCCACCCGGGGGCCTGGGTAGTGAAAAACTGTTTTTT
TRBV9	NA	NA	TRBJ1-2	CASSVVEAGSYGYTF	TGTGCCAGCAGCGTAGTAGAGGCAGGGAGCTATGGCTACACCTTC
TRBV4-1	NA	TRBD1	TRBJ2-1	CASSQEHPGTDSYNEQFF	TGCGCCAGCAGCCAAGAGCACCCAGGGACAGACTCCTACAATGAGCAGTTCTTC
TRBV7-2	few	TRBD2	TRBJ2-1	CASSLMAGVPSYNEQFF	TGTGCCAGCAGCTTAATGGCGGGGGTTCCCTCCTACAATGAGCAGTTCTTC
TRBV6-6	NA	NA	TRBJ1-1	CASSQRGGAFF	TGTGCCAGCAGTCAAAGAGGGGGGGCTTTCTTT
TRBV4-1	NA	NA	TRBJ2-6	CASSQHGNPGANVLTF	TGCGCCAGCAGCCAACACGGGAATCCTGGGGCCAACGTCCTGACTTTC
TRBV5-1	NA	NA	TRBJ2-7	CASSLGGREFLDEQYF	TGCGCCAGCAGCTTGGGAGGCAGGGAGTTCCTGGACGAGCAGTACTTC
TRBV2	few	TRBD1	TRBJ1-2	CASPPGVQGNPNYGYTF	TGTGCCAGCCCTCCGGGAGTACAGGGGAATCCCAACTATGGCTACACCTTC
TRBV21-1	NA	NA	TRBJ1-2	CAGSPDRDYGYTF	TGTGCCGGCAGCCCAGACAGAGACTATGGCTACACCTTC
TRBV11-2	NA	TRBD1	TRBJ1-2	CASSLWRAGGPYNYGYTF	TGTGCCAGCAGCTTATGGAGGGCAGGGGGCCCCTATAACTATGGCTACACCTTC
TRBV29-1	few	NA	TRBJ1-5	CSVVPTGSNQPQHF	TGCAGCGTGGTCCCGACAGGTAGCAATCAGCCCCAGCATTTT
TRBV21-1	NA	NA	TRBJ2-3	CASSKGTRRSCTDTQYF	TGTGCCAGCAGCAAGGGGACCCGACGATCTTGCACAGATACGCAGTATTTT
TRBV20-1	few	TRBD2	TRBJ2-4	CSAQLAGALKNIQYF	TGCAGTGCCCAACTAGCGGGGGCCCTTAAAAACATTCAGTACTTC
TRBV25-1	NA	TRBD1	TRBJ2-7	CASRGTGQHYEQYF	TGTGCCAGCAGGGGAACGGGACAGCACTACGAGCAGTACTTC
TRBV28	NA	TRBD2	TRBJ2-4	CASSLSGGSGENIQYF	TGTGCCAGCAGTCTCAGCGGCGGGAGTGGCGAAAACATTCAGTACTTC
TRBV28	few	TRBD1	TRBJ2-1	CASSYRTGLGYNEQFF	TGTGCCAGCAGTTACCGGACAGGTTTAGGGTACAATGAGCAGTTCTTC
TRBV7-9	NA	NA	TRBJ2-7	CASLRGGDEQYF	TGTGCCAGCCTCCGTGGGGGCGATGAGCAGTACTTC
TRBV3-1	few	NA	TRBJ2-7	CASSQDAVGSYEQYF	TGTGCCAGCAGCCAAGATGCAGTCGGGTCCTACGAGCAGTACTTC